The sequence of this T cell receptor beta chain was determined in a study of T cell responses to AZD1222 COVID-19 vaccine. CDR1 is SGHTA, CDR2 FQGNSA, per germline. The V gene end was trimmed by 8 bases and the J gene end by 4 bases; junction bases not matched to a gene: 9. The CDR3 loop spans 14 amino acids. Profiled with immunoSEQ multiplex PCR; TCRdb holds only in-frame clones, not every one. The data contain 150,000 to 200,000 clones, about 90% of them seen just once; the ten biggest clones take up approximately 0.5%. The sample in question was peripheral blood, obtained on day 0 of AZD1222 vaccination. The sequence was obtained from an adult in good health. The V and J genes are TRBV7-2 and TRBJ1-1; 8 bases are shared with TRBD1. The CDR3 DNA follows: TGTGCCAGCGGCAAAAATACAGGGGGCACTGAAGCTTTCTTT. Protein product: CASGKNTGGTEAFF.